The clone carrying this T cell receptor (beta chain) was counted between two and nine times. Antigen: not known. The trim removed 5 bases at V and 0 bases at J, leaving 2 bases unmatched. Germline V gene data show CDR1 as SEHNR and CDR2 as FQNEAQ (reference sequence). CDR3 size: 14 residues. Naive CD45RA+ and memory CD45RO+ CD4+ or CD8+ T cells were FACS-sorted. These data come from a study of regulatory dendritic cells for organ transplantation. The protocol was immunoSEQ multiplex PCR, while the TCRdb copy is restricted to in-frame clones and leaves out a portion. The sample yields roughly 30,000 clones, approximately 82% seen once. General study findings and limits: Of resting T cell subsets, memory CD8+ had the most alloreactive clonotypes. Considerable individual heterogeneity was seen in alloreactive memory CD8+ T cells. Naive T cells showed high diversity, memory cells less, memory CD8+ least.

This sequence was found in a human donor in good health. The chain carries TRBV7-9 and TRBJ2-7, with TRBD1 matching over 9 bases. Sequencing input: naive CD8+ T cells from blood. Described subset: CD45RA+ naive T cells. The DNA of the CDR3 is TGTGCCAGCAGCACGGACAGGGGCTCCTACGAGCAGTACTTC. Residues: CASSTDRGSYEQYF.